This TCR beta chain stems from a study of blood T cell repertoires in COVID-19. Looking at the study overall: The United States, Italy and Spain were the sources of the acute and convalescent COVID-19 samples. The cDNA or gDNA used as material had been derived from T cells, B-cell-depleted T cells, or PBMCs.

The length of the CDR3 is 14 residues. In germline, CDR1 is MNHEY, CDR2 SMNVEV (reference sequence). V dropped 5 bases and J dropped 8 bases, with 18 bases sitting between them. Using immunoSEQ multiplex PCR, the repertoire was profiled, and TCRdb retains in-frame clones only, with some absent. The data contain approximately 50,000 clones, 82% of them seen just once; the ten biggest clones take up 11%. The gene calls are TRBV27 and TRBJ1-1, with a weak D call TRBD1 (6 bases). The sample comprised peripheral blood. This receptor was obtained from a man aged 80 or over with COVID-19, enrolled during active disease. DNA for the CDR3: TGTGCCAGCAGTGAGGGACACAGAGGGTCCGAAGCTTTCTTT. Its translation is CASSEGHRGSEAFF.